In its sample, the clone carrying this T cell receptor beta chain was seen a few times. The antigen is not known. A single record per CDR3 protein comes from TCRdb applying MiXCR to the 5' RACE reads. Of about 54,000 distinct CDR3 sequences in the sample, roughly a sixth are singletons; the top ten hold 2% to 2.5%. Study findings and constraints: Greatest tumor Treg TCR overlap was with tumor naive CD4+ cells.

Germline CDR1 SGHTA, CDR2 FQGNSA. V lost 1 base and J lost 0, with 7 bases in between. The CDR3 length is 16 residues. Sequencing was carried out using naive CD4+ T cells sorted from blood. Subset defined: naive CD4+ T cells, CD4+CD45RA+CD25-. This chain links TRBV7-2 with TRBJ2-6; D gene uncertain. The receptor was derived from a female donor with breast cancer. The CDR3, as DNA: TGTGCCAGCAGCTTAGTAATAGGCTCTGGGGCCAACGTCCTGACTTTC. This encodes CASSLVIGSGANVLTF.